The rows below give T cell receptor beta chains drawn from one sample of a study of shared clonotypes between healthy human individuals. This table comes from immunoSEQ multiplex PCR, and its TCRdb copy is limited to in-frame clones, with some not included. The sample carries about 2.2 million clones, over 85% recorded once. Material for sequencing was naive CD8+ T cells from PBMCs. The receptors were gathered from a man aged 18-30 years in good health. Some clones in this sample may be carry-over from other donors' samples. CDR3s include the opening cysteine and the closing phenylalanine or tryptophan. A D gene is named only where the DNA matches it firmly. Some rows mark clone size as missing; the rest say once, few, many or name a class of expanded clone.

v_gene	j_gene	d_gene	abundance	CDR3nt	CDR3aa
TRBV7-9	TRBJ2-7	TRBD2	-	TGTGCCAGCAGCCTCAGTTTGGGGGGGTTCTACGAGCAGTACTTC	CASSLSLGGFYEQYF
TRBV4-2	TRBJ2-7	TRBD2	-	TGTGCCAGCAGCCAAGAAATAGCGGGAGGGCCCTACGAGCAGTACTTC	CASSQEIAGGPYEQYF
TRBV11-3	TRBJ2-7	TRBD2	-	TGTGCCAGCAGCCAGCGGGGCGGCGAGCAGTACTTC	CASSQRGGEQYF
TRBV19	TRBJ2-1	TRBD1	once	TGTGCCAGTAAGAAGAGGGGGACAGGGGATCGTGATGAGCAGTTCTTC	CASKKRGTGDRDEQFF
TRBV27	TRBJ2-4	TRBD2	-	TGTGCCAGCAGCCCTCTACGGACTAGTCGTGGAAACATTCAGTACTTC	CASSPLRTSRGNIQYF
TRBV9	TRBJ2-3	TRBD2	-	TGTGCCAGCAGCTCGCGACTAGCGGATACAGATACGCAGTATTTT	CASSSRLADTDTQYF
TRBV11-2	TRBJ2-7	-	-	TGTGCCAGCAGCTCGAAGCCCGACGCCGCCCACGAGCAGTACTTC	CASSSKPDAAHEQYF
TRBV4-1	TRBJ2-5	-	-	TGCGCCAGCAGCCAGCTTGGAAAAGAGACCCAGTACTTC	CASSQLGKETQYF
TRBV29-1	TRBJ2-1	-	-	TGCAGCGTCCTCGGGGGTGAGCAGTTCTTC	CSVLGGEQFF
TRBV2	TRBJ1-1	TRBD1	-	TGTGCCAGCAACAACCGGGACAGGGGGGTTAGCACTGAAGCTTTCTTT	CASNNRDRGVSTEAFF
TRBV7-8	TRBJ2-5	-	-	TGTGCCAGCACCTCAGGGACGCAGACAGAGACCCAGTACTTC	CASTSGTQTETQYF
TRBV28	TRBJ2-7	-	-	TGTGCCAGCAGTTTAGAGTCCGTCTACGAGCAGTACTTC	CASSLESVYEQYF
TRBV6-5	TRBJ1-2	-	-	TGTGCCAGCAGTTACTCGACCCGGTCCTTGGGCGGCTACACCTTC	CASSYSTRSLGGYTF
TRBV2	TRBJ1-5	-	-	TGTGCCAGCAGTGAGGCGGCGTATAGCAATCAGCCCCAGCATTTT	CASSEAAYSNQPQHF
TRBV6-6	TRBJ2-1	-	-	TGTGCCAGCAGTTACCGGGACCAGGTAATAGGTGATGAGCAGTTCTTC	CASSYRDQVIGDEQFF
TRBV5-1	TRBJ2-7	-	-	TGCGCCAGCAGCCTGGGGACAACCTACGAGCAGTACTTC	CASSLGTTYEQYF
TRBV29-1	TRBJ1-2	-	-	TGCAGCGTTGTTGGAGAAATAAACTATGGCTACACCTTC	CSVVGEINYGYTF
TRBV5-6	TRBJ1-5	-	-	TGTGCCAGCAGCGCGGGACGGTACCAGCCCCAGCATTTT	CASSAGRYQPQHF
TRBV6-5	TRBJ2-7	-	-	TGTGCCAGCCATAGTTACCGCCGCGAGCAGTACTTC	CASHSYRREQYF
TRBV6-1	TRBJ2-1	TRBD2	-	TGTGCCAGCAGTGCCCAGGGACTAGCGCGTCGGGGAAATGAGCAGTTCTTC	CASSAQGLARRGNEQFF
TRBV10-1	TRBJ1-1	-	-	TGCGCCAGCAGTGCGAGGACAGAAAAGAACACTGAAGCTTTCTTT	CASSARTEKNTEAFF
TRBV27	TRBJ2-5	-	-	TGTGCCAGCCGGGATTCCCGGGAAGAGACCCAGTACTTC	CASRDSREETQYF
TRBV21-1	TRBJ2-7	-	-	TGTGCCAGCAGCATCAAGGGGGCTAGCGGGATCGAGCAGTACTTC	CASSIKGASGIEQYF
TRBV15	TRBJ2-7	-	-	TGTGCCACCAGCCACCAACTGCGGGATAAGCACGAGCAGTACTTC	CATSHQLRDKHEQYF
TRBV5-5	TRBJ2-7	-	-	TGTGCCAGCAGCCAGAGGTCCGACGAGCAGTACTTC	CASSQRSDEQYF
TRBV7-2	TRBJ2-7	TRBD2	-	TGTGCCAGCAGCGCGGGACGGGCTAGCGGGTGGTACGAGCAGTACTTC	CASSAGRASGWYEQYF
TRBV28	TRBJ2-4	-	-	TGTGCCAGCAGTTTCAACGGGTATCTAGCCAAAAACATTCAGTACTTC	CASSFNGYLAKNIQYF
TRBV7-9	TRBJ2-7	-	-	TGTGCCAGCAGGTCCCCGACGTCCTACGAGCAGTACTTC	CASRSPTSYEQYF
TRBV27	TRBJ1-5	TRBD1	-	TGTGCCAGCAGTTTACAGGGGGCGCCTAATCAGCCCCAGCATTTT	CASSLQGAPNQPQHF
TRBV30	TRBJ1-5	-	-	TGTGCCTGGAGTGTTCCAACACTGGGGAACCAGCCCCAGCATTTT	CAWSVPTLGNQPQHF
TRBV30	TRBJ1-1	-	few	TGTGCCTGGATGGACTACACTGAAGCTTTCTTT	CAWMDYTEAFF
TRBV7-6	TRBJ2-7	-	-	TGTGCCAGCAGCCTTATAAGTTCAGGGACTCTCCACGAGCAGTACTTC	CASSLISSGTLHEQYF
TRBV10-3	TRBJ2-2	-	-	TGTGCCATCAGTTACCAGGGAACCGGGGAGCTGTTTTTT	CAISYQGTGELFF
TRBV5-1	TRBJ1-1	TRBD1	-	TGCGCCAGCAGCTTGGTCACAGGGGTACTCGGGGACACTGAAGCTTTCTTT	CASSLVTGVLGDTEAFF
TRBV4-3	TRBJ2-1	TRBD1	-	TGCGCCAGCAGCCAGGACGTACCTAGGGACAGGGATGAGCAGTTCTTC	CASSQDVPRDRDEQFF
TRBV12-5	TRBJ1-1	TRBD1	-	TGTGCTAGTGGTTTGGGTTCTCCGACAGGGGCTAACACTGAAGCTTTCTTT	CASGLGSPTGANTEAFF
TRBV19	TRBJ2-7	-	once	TGTGCCAGTAGTCCCCGACCGGGGGCGAACTCTTTCGAGCAGTACTTC	CASSPRPGANSFEQYF
TRBV29-1	TRBJ2-6	-	-	TGCAGCGTTGAAGACGAGGGGGCTGGGGCCAACGTCCTGACTTTC	CSVEDEGAGANVLTF
TRBV27	TRBJ2-7	TRBD2	-	TGTGCCAGCAGTTCTTGGACTAGCGGAGGGGTTTGGGAGCAGTACTTC	CASSSWTSGGVWEQYF
TRBV6-1	TRBJ1-1	-	-	TGTGCCAGCATGGGGGAGTGGGACACTGAAGCTTTCTTT	CASMGEWDTEAFF
TRBV29-1	TRBJ2-7	TRBD1	-	TGCAGCGTCGAGGGGACAGGGACCTCCTACGAGCAGTACTTC	CSVEGTGTSYEQYF
TRBV7-9	TRBJ2-7	TRBD1	-	TGTGCCAGCACCTCTACCGGGACAGTCTCCTACGAGCAGTACTTC	CASTSTGTVSYEQYF
TRBV6-5	TRBJ2-1	-	-	TGTGCCAGCAGTTACGACGGCAGCTCCTACAATGAGCAGTTCTTC	CASSYDGSSYNEQFF
TRBV9	TRBJ2-4	-	few	TGTGCCAGCAGCGTAGGAGCCAAAAACATTCAGTACTTC	CASSVGAKNIQYF
TRBV28	TRBJ2-1	TRBD2	-	TGTGCCAGCAGTTCGCCGCGGGAGTACGGCAATGAGCAGTTCTTC	CASSSPREYGNEQFF
TRBV10-3	TRBJ2-3	-	-	TGTGCCATCAGGGTGTGGCAGGCTGTCGGCACAGATACGCAGTATTTT	CAIRVWQAVGTDTQYF
TRBV6-5	TRBJ2-7	TRBD2	-	TGTGCCAGCAGGGTAGCGGGAGGGCCAAGCGAGCAGTACTTC	CASRVAGGPSEQYF
TRBV27	TRBJ2-7	-	-	TGTGCCAGCAGTTTGGGCGCGGGATCCTACGAGCAGTACTTC	CASSLGAGSYEQYF
TRBV21-1	TRBJ1-5	-	once	TGTGCCAGCAGCAGGGCTCGAGACAGGGGCAATCAGCCCCAGCATTTT	CASSRARDRGNQPQHF
TRBV2	TRBJ2-7	-	-	TGTGCCAGCACTCCAGGGTGGCCCAGTGACTACGAGCAGTACTTC	CASTPGWPSDYEQYF
TRBV19	TRBJ2-1	TRBD2	once	TGTGCCAGTAGTATCTCGGGGGGTGTGACTAGCGGGGCCTACAATGAGCAGTTCTTC	CASSISGGVTSGAYNEQFF
TRBV11-2	TRBJ2-5	-	-	TGTGCCAGCAGCCCGCGACTAGGCCAAGAGACCCAGTACTTC	CASSPRLGQETQYF
TRBV27	TRBJ2-1	-	-	TGTGCCAGCAGTCCGGACTTTAATGAGCAGTTCTTC	CASSPDFNEQFF